Included here is one T cell receptor (beta chain) sequence, with context. Its antigen is as yet unknown. The data were obtained in a study of regulatory dendritic cells for organ transplantation. Overall study: Monocytes received vitamin D3 on days 0 and 4, IL-10 on day 4. General study findings and limits: Between individuals, the alloreactive memory CD8+ T cell pool differed considerably.

Assay: immunoSEQ multiplex PCR; the TCRdb copy retains only in-frame clones and omits some. The sample lists 20,000 or so clones, 65% to 90% occurring once. The germline V gene encodes CDR1 GTSNPN and CDR2 SVGIG (reference sequence). This CDR3 is 13 amino acids long. The ends were cut back, 6 bases at V and 7 bases at J, with 15 bases in the middle. Sorted subsets were CFSE-labeled and cultured four to five days with allogeneic dendritic cells. Input material: naive CD4+ T cells from blood cultured with dendritic cells. The subset denotes: CD45RA+ naive T cells. The J gene is TRBJ2-2, the V gene TRBV30; the D call may be TRBD1 or TRBD2 (5 bases each). The clonotype originates from a human donor in good health. The CDR3 DNA reads TGTGCCTGTGGGGGAGATACGGTCGGGGAGCTGTTTTTT. This codes for CACGGDTVGELFF.